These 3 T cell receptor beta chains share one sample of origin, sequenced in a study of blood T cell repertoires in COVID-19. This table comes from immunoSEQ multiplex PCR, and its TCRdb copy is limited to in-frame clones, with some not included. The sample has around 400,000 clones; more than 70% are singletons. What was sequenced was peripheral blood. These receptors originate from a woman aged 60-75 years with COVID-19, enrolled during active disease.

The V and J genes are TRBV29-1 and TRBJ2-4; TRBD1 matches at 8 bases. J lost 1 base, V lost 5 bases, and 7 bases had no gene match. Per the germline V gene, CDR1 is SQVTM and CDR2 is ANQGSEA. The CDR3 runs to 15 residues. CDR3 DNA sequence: TGCAGCGTTCTTCGGACAGGGCTGGCCAAAAACATTCAGTACTTC. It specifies CSVLRTGLAKNIQYF.

CDR3 amino acids: CASSLERTTTGEQYF. The DNA for the CDR3 is TGTGCCAGCAGCTTAGAGAGGACTACCACCGGGGAGCAGTACTTC. V gene TRBV5-8 combines with J gene TRBJ2-7; possibly TRBD2 for D (6 bases). V lost 2 bases and J lost 7, with 19 bases in between. The CDR3 has 15 residues. The germline V gene has CDR1 SGHTS and CDR2 YDEGEE.

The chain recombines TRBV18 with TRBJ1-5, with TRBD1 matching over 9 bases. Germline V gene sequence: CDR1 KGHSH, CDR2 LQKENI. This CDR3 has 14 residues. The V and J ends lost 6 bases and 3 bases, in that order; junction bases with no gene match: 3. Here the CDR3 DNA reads TGTGCCAGCTCCGGGACAGGGCTCAATCAGCCCCAGCATTTT. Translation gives CASSGTGLNQPQHF.